These 8 T cell receptor beta chains came from one sample sequenced in a study of Graves' ophthalmopathy and Graves' hyperthyroidism. Amplification from RNA transcripts yielded the TCR beta CDR3 regions. HTBI-primed first-round RT-PCR preceded second-round multiplex PCR. Each CDR3 protein gets one entry after TCRdb re-called the multiplex PCR reads with MiXCR. The table shows under 250,000 distinct CDR3 sequences, with roughly 27% occurring only once. The sequenced sample was peripheral blood. These receptors were obtained from a man aged 50 or older with Graves' ophthalmopathy.

The table lists this clonotype with many counts. The rearrangement links TRBV19 to TRBJ1-6, with 8 nucleotides matching TRBD1. The ends lost 2 bases at V and 10 bases at J; junction bases unmatched: 7. The CDR3 consists of 15 residues. The germline gives CDR1 LNHDA, CDR2 SQIVND (reference sequence). DNA for the CDR3: TGTGCCAGTAGTATAATGACAGGGGCAGGGTCACCCCTCCACTTT. Protein: CASSIMTGAGSPLHF.

The chain recombines TRBV6-2 or TRBV6-3 with TRBJ1-1; D unresolved. Germline loops: CDR1 MNHEY, CDR2 SVGEGT. V was trimmed by 8 bases and J by 4 bases, leaving 8 bases between them. The CDR3 spans 11 residues. The CDR3 DNA follows: TGTGCCAGCGGTCGAGGCACTGAAGCTTTCTTT. The encoded protein is CASGRGTEAFF.

This clonotype has ten or more counts. The genes are TRBV20-1 and TRBJ1-5, with 8 positions matching TRBD1. The length of the CDR3 is 15 residues. Trimming at V came to 6 bases and at J to 4 bases, leaving 11 bases not matched to a gene. CDR1 and CDR2 from the germline V gene are DFQATT and SNEGSKA (reference sequence). DNA for the CDR3: TGCAGTGCCTACAGGGGGTATACCCTAAATCAGCCCCAGCATTTT. It is translated as CSAYRGYTLNQPQHF.

This clonotype was counted at least ten times. The V and J genes are TRBV6-5 and TRBJ2-7; D gene uncertain. Between the trimmed V and J ends, which lost 0 bases and 4 bases, there was a span of 16 bases. Germline-derived CDR1 and CDR2 are MNHEY and SVGAGI. This CDR3 contains 16 residues. Written as DNA, the CDR3 is TGTGCCAGCAGTTACTCGAGTGGGCTGACGAAGTACGAGCAGTACTTC. Protein: CASSYSSGLTKYEQYF.

This clonotype occurred a few times. The chain carries TRBV3-1 and TRBJ2-5; weak D call: TRBD1 (7 bases). Trimming stripped 4 bases from V and 1 base from J, with 16 bases between. This CDR3 is built from 16 residues. CDR1 is LGHDT, CDR2 YNNKEL, per germline (reference sequence). The CDR3 here is CASSPWRDSFQETQYF. The CDR3 nucleotides read TGTGCCAGCAGCCCCTGGCGGGACAGTTTCCAAGAGACCCAGTACTTC.

This clonotype was observed many times. This rearrangement joins TRBV12-3 or TRBV12-4 to TRBJ2-4; D gene ambiguous. The CDR3 extends over 14 amino acids. V shed 1 base and J shed 9 bases, with 13 bases lying between them. The CDR3 DNA follows: TGTGCCAGCAGTTTAGAGGGAACCACCGGCATTCAGTACTTC. Its translation is CASSLEGTTGIQYF.

Many counts were recorded for this clonotype. This chain joins TRBV24-1 and TRBJ2-7, with TRBD1 identical over 9 bases. V shed 0 bases and J 3 bases; nucleotides not matched to a gene: 5. This CDR3 spans 16 amino acids. Per germline, CDR1 KGHDR and CDR2 SFDVKD. Here the CDR3 reads CATSDLQQGASYEQYF. CDR3 DNA sequence: TGTGCCACCAGTGATTTGCAACAGGGGGCTAGCTACGAGCAGTACTTC.

This clonotype was counted ten times or more. The chain uses TRBV19 and TRBJ2-2; 7 bases agree with TRBD2. Germline V gene sequence: CDR1 LNHDA, CDR2 SQIVND (reference sequence). The CDR3 runs to 17 residues. V shed 1 base and J 4 bases; nucleotides not matched to a gene: 9. CDR3 loop: CASSIGGGGWSTGELFF. In nucleotides, the CDR3 is TGTGCCAGTAGTATAGGCGGGGGAGGATGGAGCACCGGGGAGCTGTTTTTT.